Listed here are 30 T cell receptor beta chains from one sample, sequenced in a study of T cell repertoires in cytomegalovirus infection. Their antigen targets remain unknown. TCRdb re-derived calls from the reads in MiXCR, one entry per CDR3 protein. The table includes approximately 81,000 distinct CDR3 sequences, approximately 24% detected once. The sequences come from CD8+ T cells from cultured PBMCs, collected from culture after CMV antigen stimulation. The receptors shown here come from a human donor in good health (CMV status not recorded). Some clones in this sample may be carry-over from other donors' samples.

The chain has TRBV28 and TRBJ2-7, with TRBD2 as a possible D gene (7 bases). Germline values: CDR1 MDHEN, CDR2 SYDVKM. Trimming took 2 bases from V and 0 from J, leaving 11 bases between them. The CDR3 runs 15 residues. In DNA form, the CDR3 reads TGTGCCAGCAGTTTAGCGGGGGCCTCCTCCTACGAGCAGTACTTC. It specifies CASSLAGASSYEQYF.

This clonotype was found a few times. The chain combines TRBV4-3 with TRBJ1-6; possibly TRBD1 for D (5 bases). CDR3 size: 16 residues. The germline V gene has CDR1 LGHNA and CDR2 YSLEER. The ends were cut back, 0 bases at V and 10 bases at J, with 16 bases in the middle. The CDR3 nucleotides read TGCGCCAGCAGCCAAGATTGGACAAGCAGGCGATCACCCCTCCACTTT. This sequence encodes CASSQDWTSRRSPLHF.

This clonotype has just a few counts. The chain couples TRBV27 to TRBJ2-7; TRBD2 aligns across 12 bases. Per germline, CDR1 MNHEY and CDR2 SMNVEV (reference sequence). This CDR3 comprises 16 residues. Trimming cost V 6 bases and J 6 bases; bases outside gene matches: 12. CDR3: CASRGATSGSSGEQYF. The CDR3 DNA reads TGTGCCAGCAGGGGGGCGACTAGCGGGAGTTCGGGCGAGCAGTACTTC.

This clonotype appeared a few times. This rearrangement joins TRBV2 to TRBJ2-1; TRBD1 aligns across 9 bases. The CDR3 extends over 15 amino acids. V lost 6 bases to trimming and J lost 0 bases; unmatched junction nucleotides: 3. Germline V gene sequence: CDR1 SNHLY, CDR2 FYNNEI. Here the CDR3 DNA reads TGTGCCAGCAGGGACAGGGGTAGCTCCTACAATGAGCAGTTCTTC. Translating it yields CASRDRGSSYNEQFF.

The V call is TRBV9, the J call TRBJ2-3; D might be TRBD2 (5 bases). This CDR3 is built from 17 residues. Trimming took 1 base from V and 2 from J, leaving 17 bases between them. The germline CDR1 and CDR2 sequences are SGDLS and YYNGEE. CDR3 nucleotides: TGTGCCAGCAGCGTAATGGACGGCTTCGGGGTCACAGATACGCAGTATTTT. This codes for CASSVMDGFGVTDTQYF.

This clonotype was counted many times. J is TRBJ2-1 and V is TRBV7-3, with D perhaps TRBD2 (5 bases). CDR3 size: 14 residues. Between the trimmed V and J ends, which lost 0 bases and 8 bases, there was a span of 11 bases. Germline CDR1 is SGHTA and CDR2 is FQGTGA. The CDR3: CASSLTWGEDEQFF. The DNA of the CDR3 is TGTGCCAGCAGCTTAACGTGGGGAGAGGATGAGCAGTTCTTC. Complete variable domain (other parts from reference TRBV7-3 and TRBJ2-1): GAGVSQTPSNKVTEKGKYVELRCDPISGHTALYWYRQSLGQGPEFLIYFQGTGAADDSGLPNDRFFAVRPEGSVSTLKIQRTERGDSAVYLCASSLTWGEDEQFFGPGTRLTVL.

This clonotype was seen only a few times. The V and J genes are TRBV29-1 and TRBJ2-1, with 8 positions matching TRBD1. The J segment lost 8 bases and the V segment lost 6 bases, leaving 12 bases of the junction unmatched. Per the germline V gene, CDR1 is SQVTM and CDR2 is ANQGSEA. This CDR3 is built from 14 residues. Written as DNA, the CDR3 is TGCAGCGTCGTGACAGGGGAGCGCATTGATGAGCAGTTCTTC. It specifies CSVVTGERIDEQFF.

V usage is TRBV4-1 and J usage is TRBJ2-5; weak D call: TRBD1 (6 bases). The germline V gene has CDR1 MGHRA and CDR2 YSYEKL. Trimming stripped 0 bases from V and 2 bases from J, with 13 bases between. The CDR3 spans 16 residues. The CDR3 nucleotides are TGCGCCAGCAGCCAAGATCCCTCCGACAGGCAAGAGACCCAGTACTTC. As protein: CASSQDPSDRQETQYF.

V usage is TRBV20-1 and J usage is TRBJ2-1; D may be TRBD1 (6 bases). The V gene's germline CDR1 is DFQATT and CDR2 SNEGSKA (reference sequence). Trimming cost V 6 bases and J 1 base, with 19 bases left between them. The CDR3 is 16 amino acids. CDR3 amino acids: CSAAGTDQGSYNEQFF. CDR3 sequence (DNA): TGCAGTGCCGCCGGGACCGATCAGGGGTCCTACAATGAGCAGTTCTTC.

The chain couples TRBV7-9 to TRBJ2-7; tentative D call: TRBD2 (6 bases). The CDR3 has 13 amino acids. V gave up 7 bases and J gave up 6 bases, with 16 bases separating them. CDR1 is SEHNR, CDR2 FQNEAQ, per germline (reference sequence). The CDR3 DNA reads TGTGCCAGCACGCGGGGACTGAGCGGCGAGCAGTACTTC. It yields the protein CASTRGLSGEQYF.

The chain carries TRBV7-3 and TRBJ2-7; D is ambiguous. The V end was cut by 6 bases, the J end by 4 bases, with 10 bases between. Per the germline V gene, CDR1 is SGHTA and CDR2 is FQGTGA. CDR3 length: 12 residues. CDR3 loop: CASRSELYEQYF. The CDR3 bases are TGTGCCAGCAGGAGTGAGCTTTACGAGCAGTACTTC.

The J gene is TRBJ1-1, the V gene TRBV27; D might be TRBD1 (6 bases). The CDR3 loop spans 11 amino acids. Trimming pared 6 bases from V and 8 bases from J, leaving 10 bases between. Germline loops: CDR1 MNHEY, CDR2 SMNVEV (reference sequence). CDR3 in DNA: TGTGCCAGCAGGAGGGGGGTCGAAGCTTTCTTT. This sequence encodes CASRRGVEAFF.

Here the CDR3 reads CASSDSGLGGQFF. The CDR3 nucleotides are TGTGCCAGCAGTGATTCTGGGCTCGGGGGACAGTTCTTC. This chain uses TRBV2 with TRBJ2-1; tentatively, D is TRBD2 (6 bases). Germline V gene lookup returns CDR1 SNHLY and CDR2 FYNNEI. The CDR3 has 13 amino acids. Trimming stripped 3 bases from V and 13 bases from J, with 16 bases between.

CDR3 residues: CASSLEGGHEQYF. The CDR3 nucleotides are TGTGCCAGCAGTTTGGAGGGAGGGCACGAGCAGTACTTC. This sequence joins TRBV12-3 or TRBV12-4 and TRBJ2-7; 7 bases align to TRBD2. V lost 3 bases, J lost 5 bases, and 4 bases stayed unmatched. The CDR3 spans 13 residues.

There are a few counts of this clonotype. The chain recombines TRBV7-2 with TRBJ2-7; possible D gene TRBD1, 5 bases. The CDR3 contains 12 residues. V shed 4 bases and J shed 6 bases, with 10 bases lying between them. Germline loops: CDR1 SGHTA, CDR2 FQGNSA. In DNA, the CDR3 is TGTGCCAGCAGCTCTATAAGGGGCGAGCAGTACTTC. This translates into CASSSIRGEQYF.

This clonotype was recorded a few times. This sequence joins TRBV2 and TRBJ2-2, with D possibly matching TRBD1 (5 bases). Trimming removed 6 bases at V and 5 bases at J, with 10 bases between. The CDR3 has 13 amino acids. CDR1 SNHLY and CDR2 FYNNEI come from the germline V gene. The DNA for the CDR3 is TGTGCCAGCAGAATGCAGGGTACCGGGGAGCTGTTTTTT. This gives the protein CASRMQGTGELFF.

This clonotype has a count of ten or more. The chain combines TRBV28 with TRBJ2-2; D may correspond to TRBD1 or TRBD2 (5 bases each). The germline V gene has CDR1 MDHEN and CDR2 SYDVKM. V shed 6 bases and J shed 5 bases, with 25 bases lying between them. The CDR3 length is 18 residues. The CDR3 protein is CASSRGRWGLKWTGELFF. The DNA of the CDR3 is TGTGCCAGCAGCCGTGGGAGATGGGGGTTGAAGTGGACCGGGGAGCTGTTTTTT.

CDR3 sequence (DNA): TGTGCCAGTAGCGTTTTCGGGACAGAAATCGCAACTAATGAAAAACTGTTTTTT. Amino acids: CASSVFGTEIATNEKLFF. The chain couples TRBV19 to TRBJ1-4; 7 bases fit TRBD1. This CDR3 contains 18 residues. V lost 6 bases and J lost 0; bases outside the gene matches: 13. Germline V gives CDR1 LNHDA, CDR2 SQIVND (reference sequence).

This clonotype was detected many times. V usage is TRBV7-2 and J usage is TRBJ1-4; 7 bases are a match to TRBD1. This CDR3 is built from 14 residues. In germline, CDR1 is SGHTA, CDR2 FQGNSA. The V gene end was trimmed by 1 base and the J gene end by 9 bases; junction bases not matched to a gene: 5. This CDR3 reads CASSLDRGPQKLFF. The CDR3 nucleotides read TGTGCCAGCAGCTTAGACAGGGGTCCACAAAAACTGTTTTTT.

This clonotype was seen a few times. The junction and the germline gene differ at one end; a read error may be behind it. The rearrangement joins TRBV7-6 to TRBJ2-2; either TRBD1 or TRBD2 may fit D (5 bases each). Germline V gene sequence: CDR1 SGHVS, CDR2 FNYEAQ. The CDR3 loop spans 16 amino acids. This CDR3 is CASSSWTGSDTGELFF. Written as DNA, the CDR3 is TGTGCCAGCAGCTCCTGGACTGGATCGGACACCGGGGAGTTGTTTTTT.

The chain combines TRBV19 with TRBJ2-1, with 10 bases identical to TRBD2. This CDR3 has 15 amino acids. The germline CDR1 and CDR2 sequences are LNHDA and SQIVND (reference sequence). Unmatched junction bases numbered 4, after V lost 6 bases and J lost 2 bases. DNA of the CDR3: TGTGCCAGTAGCCCTAGCGGGAGCCCCTACAATGAGCAGTTCTTC. Translation gives CASSPSGSPYNEQFF.

This clonotype was seen many times. This rearrangement joins TRBV4-3 to TRBJ2-2; D is unresolved. The germline gives CDR1 LGHNA, CDR2 YSLEER. This CDR3 is 14 amino acids long. V was shortened by 3 bases and J by 2 bases, with 7 bases between the two germline ends. The CDR3 DNA sequence: TGCGCCAGCAGCCATGGAGATAACACCGGGGAGCTGTTTTTT. Translated, it gives CASSHGDNTGELFF.

This clonotype has a count of ten or more. The gene calls are TRBV29-1 and TRBJ1-2, with a tentative D call TRBD1 (5 bases). Germline V gene sequence: CDR1 SQVTM, CDR2 ANQGSEA. The germline V and J ends were trimmed by 2 bases and 2 bases, with 6 bases remaining between them. The CDR3 loop spans 12 amino acids. CDR3 amino acids: CSVEWGNYGYTF. CDR3 coding DNA: TGCAGCGTTGAATGGGGGAACTATGGCTACACCTTC.

This rearrangement joins TRBV10-3 to TRBJ1-1; D ambiguous. V was trimmed by 3 bases and J by 7 bases, leaving 9 bases between them. Germline CDR1 reads ENHRY; CDR2 reads SYGVKD. The CDR3 loop spans 12 amino acids. The CDR3 sequence: CAISEGVDEAFF. The CDR3, as DNA: TGTGCCATCAGTGAAGGAGTGGATGAAGCTTTCTTT.

CDR3 residues: CASSPDRGPSYNEQFF. DNA for the CDR3: TGTGCCAGCAGTCCGGACAGGGGGCCCTCCTACAATGAGCAGTTCTTC. The chain has TRBV11-3 and TRBJ2-1; 11 positions match TRBD1. V was pared by 6 bases and J by 0 bases, with 4 bases of the junction left unmatched. This CDR3 is built from 16 residues. Germline CDR1 SGHNT, CDR2 YENEEA.

V usage is TRBV27 and J usage is TRBJ2-7, with no clear D. Trimming pared 0 bases from V and 4 bases from J, leaving 7 bases between. There are 13 residues in the CDR3. Germline-derived CDR1 and CDR2 are MNHEY and SMNVEV (reference sequence). The CDR3 reads CASSLSQFYEQYF. For the CDR3, the DNA is TGTGCCAGCAGTTTATCTCAGTTTTACGAGCAGTACTTC.

This clonotype was picked up a small number of times. The chain has TRBV5-1 and TRBJ2-1; D is unclear. Germline V gene lookup returns CDR1 SGHRS and CDR2 YFSETQ. The CDR3 length is 14 residues. V was pared by 5 bases and J by 0 bases, with 9 bases between. CDR3 region: CASRDENSYNEQFF. As DNA, the CDR3 is TGCGCCAGCAGAGATGAGAACTCCTACAATGAGCAGTTCTTC.

The genes are TRBV14 and TRBJ2-1; D remains ambiguous. CDR3 length: 15 residues. V gave up 4 bases and J gave up 0 bases, with 10 bases separating them. Germline CDR1 and CDR2: SGHDN and FVKESK. The CDR3 DNA reads TGTGCCAGCAGCCCCTACAAGAGCTCCTACAATGAGCAGTTCTTC. Translated, it gives CASSPYKSSYNEQFF.

In this sample, this clonotype turned up a few times. The CDR3 reads CASSSPAGPGYTF. The CDR3 coding sequence is TGTGCCAGCAGTTCACCCGCAGGGCCAGGCTACACCTTC. V and J are TRBV12-3 or TRBV12-4 and TRBJ1-2; weak D call: TRBD1 (5 bases). This CDR3 comprises 13 residues. Trimming took off 4 bases at V and 8 bases at J, with 14 bases between the two ends.

This clonotype was detected a few times. The rearrangement uses TRBV19 and TRBJ2-3; 9 bases match TRBD1. There are 13 residues in the CDR3. Per the germline V gene, CDR1 is LNHDA and CDR2 is SQIVND (reference sequence). The ends lost 10 bases at V and 2 bases at J; junction bases unmatched: 4. CDR3 protein: CATGDRDTDTQYF. CDR3 nucleotides: TGTGCCACTGGGGACAGGGACACAGATACGCAGTATTTT.